The 4 T cell receptor beta chains given below trace back to one sample, sequenced in a study of CD8 T cell repertoires and HIV-1 epitope variants (TCRdb year 2020). Which antigens these TCRs recognize remains unknown. Libraries came from the immunoSEQ multiplex PCR assay. TCRdb took over this immuneACCESS table, retaining in-frame rearrangements with V and J assigned. Such tables are incomplete; in checked studies, under half of the missing clones stem from an unresolved V gene, and the remainder is unexplained. Across this sample there are over 4,500 clones, with roughly three fifths seen only once. The top ten constitute roughly 46% of the sample. Material for sequencing was cultured CD8+ T cells derived from PBMCs. All receptors come from a male donor with HIV.

Comment on this clone: The junction and the germline gene differ at one end; a read error may be behind it. The sample has other DNA sequences that encode this CDR3 too. The chain carries TRBV9 and TRBJ2-7; maybe TRBD1 (7 bases). The V gene's germline CDR1 is SGDLS and CDR2 YYNGEE. The CDR3 extends over 15 amino acids. The CDR3 coding sequence is TGTGCCAGTAGCGCGGGGACAGAAGCTTCCTACGAGCAGTACTTC. It is translated as CASSAGTEASYEQYF.

This chain links TRBV20-1 with TRBJ2-5; D unclear. The CDR3 loop spans 10 amino acids. Trimming removed 5 bases at V and 5 bases at J, with 6 bases between. Germline CDR1 is DFQATT and CDR2 is SNEGSKA (reference sequence). CDR3 sequence: CSAHWETQYF. CDR3 coding DNA: TGCAGTGCTCATTGGGAGACCCAGTACTTC.

The V gene is TRBV29-1, the J gene TRBJ2-1, with no clear D. Germline V CDR1 and CDR2: SQVTM, ANQGSEA. Trimming stripped 4 bases from V and 0 bases from J, with 7 bases between. The length of the CDR3 is 13 residues. The CDR3 region is CSVAAASYNEQFF. In nucleotides, the CDR3 is TGCAGCGTTGCGGCCGCCTCCTACAATGAGCAGTTCTTC.

The chain combines TRBV7-8 with TRBJ2-5; 10 nucleotides match TRBD1. The J call may be mistaken, given a closer DNA end match to TRBJ2-7. The germline gives CDR1 SGHVS, CDR2 FQNEAQ. The CDR3 is 13 amino acids. CDR3 in amino acids: CASIATGGGEQYF. The CDR3 DNA follows: TGTGCCAGCATCGCGACAGGGGGCGGCGAGCAGTACTTC.